This T cell receptor (beta chain) appears in the sequencing data of a study of blood T cells in healthy people across ages. Together with a sample-barcoded 5' primer, a J-beta primer mix was included in a second PCR lasting about 6 to 11 cycles. Using its own MiXCR run on the 5' RACE reads, TCRdb lists one record per CDR3 protein. The sample includes 630,000 or so distinct CDR3 sequences, about 32% of them seen just once. This clonotype has ten or more counts. V gave up 3 bases and J gave up 5 bases, with 10 bases separating them. Germline CDR1 and CDR2: LGHDT and YNNKEL (reference sequence). The CDR3 is made up of 13 amino acids.

This chain connects TRBV3-1 to TRBJ1-1, with D tentatively TRBD1 (5 bases). The receptor was isolated from an elderly woman in good health. Material for sequencing was blood. Written as DNA, the CDR3 is TGTGCCAGCAGCCAGCGGGGGGAGACTGAAGCTTTCTTT. Translating it yields CASSQRGETEAFF.